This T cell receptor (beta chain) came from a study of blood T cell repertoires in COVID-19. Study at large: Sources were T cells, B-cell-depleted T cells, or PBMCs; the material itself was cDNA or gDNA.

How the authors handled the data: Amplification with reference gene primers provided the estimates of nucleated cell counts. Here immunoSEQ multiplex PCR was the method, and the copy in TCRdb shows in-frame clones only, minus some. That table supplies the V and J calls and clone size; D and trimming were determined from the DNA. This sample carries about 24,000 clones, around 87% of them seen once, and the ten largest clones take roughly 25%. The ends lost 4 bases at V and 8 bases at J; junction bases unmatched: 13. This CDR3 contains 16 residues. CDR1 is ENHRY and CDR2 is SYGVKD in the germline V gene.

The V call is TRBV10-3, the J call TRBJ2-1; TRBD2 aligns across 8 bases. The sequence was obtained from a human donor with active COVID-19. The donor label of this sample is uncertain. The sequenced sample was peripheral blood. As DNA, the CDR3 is TGTGCCATCAGTGGCTCTTTGGCTAGCGGGCCCGATGAGCAGTTCTTC. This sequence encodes CAISGSLASGPDEQFF.